The 8 T cell receptor beta chains in this list originate from one sample, sequenced in a study of cytomegalovirus exposure and HLA in healthy donors. A multiplex PCR was run with 60 Vbeta primers and 13 Jbeta primers. Measured with immunoSEQ multiplex PCR; TCRdb has only the in-frame clones, and not every one. The sample holds tens of thousands of clones; roughly two thirds are singletons and the top ten take 10%. The source material was PBMCs. The receptors stem from a man aged 40-50 years in good health and CMV-seropositive.

This clone showed up just a few times. The V and J genes are TRBV6-5 and TRBJ1-1; TRBD1 matches at 7 bases. CDR1 and CDR2 from the germline V gene are MNHEY and SVGAGI. The J segment lost 8 bases and the V segment lost 5 bases, leaving 2 bases of the junction unmatched. The CDR3 is 11 residues long. CDR3 sequence reads: CASSPGQEAFF. In DNA, the CDR3 is TGTGCCAGCAGTCCGGGACAGGAAGCTTTCTTT.

In its sample, this clone was seen a few times. The chain employs TRBV5-1 and TRBJ1-6; TRBD1 might be the D (6 bases). CDR3 length: 15 amino acids. Germline-derived CDR1 and CDR2 are SGHRS and YFSETQ. Trimming cost V 0 bases and J 8 bases, with 12 bases left between them. CDR3 sequence: CASSLGKQGHSPLHF. CDR3 in DNA: TGCGCCAGCAGCTTGGGAAAACAGGGTCATTCACCCCTCCACTTT.

The chain is built from TRBV5-5 and TRBJ1-1; TRBD1 matches at 10 bases. The V gene end was trimmed by 7 bases and the J gene end by 3 bases; junction bases not matched to a gene: 12. CDR3 length equals 16 residues. Germline V gene lookup returns CDR1 SGHKS and CDR2 YYEKEE (reference sequence). This chain's CDR3 is CASGTTGTGVDTEAFF. The CDR3 nucleotides read TGTGCCAGCGGAACTACCGGGACAGGGGTGGACACTGAAGCTTTCTTT.

The gene calls are TRBV7-2 and TRBJ2-2, with D possibly matching TRBD2 (5 bases). The CDR3 sequence is 16 residues long. The ends were cut back, 2 bases at V and 0 bases at J, with 10 bases in the middle. CDR1 is SGHTA, CDR2 FQGNSA, per germline. The CDR3 DNA is TGTGCCAGCAGCTTAAATAGCGTCGCGAACACCGGGGAGCTGTTTTTT. Its protein product is CASSLNSVANTGELFF.

The genes are TRBV2 and TRBJ1-1; D remains ambiguous. This CDR3 has 11 residues. The germline V gene encodes CDR1 SNHLY and CDR2 FYNNEI. V was shortened by 6 bases and J by 11 bases, with 13 bases between the two germline ends. The CDR3 DNA sequence: TGTGCCAGCAGGATGACCGGGGTGGCTTTCTTT. Translation gives CASRMTGVAFF.

A word on this clone: Other nucleotide sequences from this sample produce the same CDR3. The V call is TRBV7-6, the J call TRBJ2-3; 8 positions match TRBD1. CDR3 length: 16 amino acids. The V and J ends lost 5 bases and 0 bases, in that order; junction bases with no gene match: 7. Per the germline V gene, CDR1 is SGHVS and CDR2 is FNYEAQ. Here the CDR3 reads CASSPWTGSSTDTQYF. CDR3 DNA sequence: TGTGCCAGCAGCCCCTGGACAGGGTCTAGCACAGATACGCAGTATTTT.

V and J are TRBV6-5 and TRBJ1-3; tentatively, D is TRBD1 (5 bases). The ends were cut back, 4 bases at V and 4 bases at J, with 17 bases in the middle. From germline, CDR1 is MNHEY and CDR2 SVGAGI. This CDR3 has 16 amino acids. CDR3 coding DNA: TGTGCCAGCAGTTCGACAGCGTCTGACTTAGGAAACACCATATATTTT. It specifies CASSSTASDLGNTIYF.

The chain combines TRBV12-2 with TRBJ2-7; TRBD2, the table's D call, was not compared with the DNA. TRBV12-2 counts as a pseudogene. The CDR3 totals 17 residues. CDR3 protein: CASPAGGSGGVRYEQYF. The CDR3 bases are TGTGCAAGTCCCGCCGGGGGTAGCGGGGGTGTTCGCTACGAGCAGTACTTC.